This TCR beta chain was profiled in a study of cytomegalovirus exposure and HLA in healthy donors. As for the study in general: Approximately 200 million T cells yielded around 120 million unique TCR beta sequences in earlier analysis.

60 Vbeta and 13 Jbeta primers were used in PCR. Some clones are missing from TCRdb's copy, which holds only in-frame ones; the method was immunoSEQ multiplex PCR. The table has about 120,000 clones, more than 60% seen once; the top ten hold about 4%. Trimming at V came to 5 bases and at J to 6 bases, leaving 10 bases not matched to a gene. This CDR3 has 15 residues. CDR1 is SGHTA, CDR2 FQGTGA, per germline. This clone was seen a few times. Sequencing was performed on PBMCs. The genes are TRBV7-3 and TRBJ2-7; 10 nucleotides line up with TRBD2. The receptor's source is a woman aged 40 to 50 in good health and CMV-seronegative. The CDR3 sequence: CASSPSGGLDSEQYF. CDR3 coding DNA: TGTGCCAGCAGCCCTAGCGGGGGTCTGGATTCCGAGCAGTACTTC.